This T cell receptor (beta chain) was captured in a study of cytomegalovirus exposure and HLA in healthy donors. Study-wide results and limits: Through in vitro validation, three CMV-associated chains were shown to be specific for CMV antigens. TCR beta chains numbering approximately 150 were designated cytomegalovirus-associated. According to reports, the classifier identified cytomegalovirus status with high specificity and sensitivity.

Germline values: CDR1 SGHRS, CDR2 YFSETQ. V dropped 3 bases and J dropped 3; count of bases not matched to a gene: 6. CDR3 length: 15 amino acids. The assay was immunoSEQ multiplex PCR, and TCRdb's table has in-frame clones only and misses some. The sample consists of some 77,000 clones, roughly 94% of them appearing once. This clone was seen just once. Its antigen is not known. The donors were part of the validation cohort of fewer than 150 subjects. That cohort was separate from the first cohort, which comprised about 730 subjects. The V and J genes are TRBV5-1 and TRBJ1-5; 7 bases map to TRBD1. This clonotype was obtained from a man aged 18 to 29 in good health and CMV-seropositive. The material sequenced was PBMCs. DNA for the CDR3: TGCGCCAGCAGCTCTGGGACAGTCCCCAATCAGCCCCAGCATTTT. Translated: CASSSGTVPNQPQHF.